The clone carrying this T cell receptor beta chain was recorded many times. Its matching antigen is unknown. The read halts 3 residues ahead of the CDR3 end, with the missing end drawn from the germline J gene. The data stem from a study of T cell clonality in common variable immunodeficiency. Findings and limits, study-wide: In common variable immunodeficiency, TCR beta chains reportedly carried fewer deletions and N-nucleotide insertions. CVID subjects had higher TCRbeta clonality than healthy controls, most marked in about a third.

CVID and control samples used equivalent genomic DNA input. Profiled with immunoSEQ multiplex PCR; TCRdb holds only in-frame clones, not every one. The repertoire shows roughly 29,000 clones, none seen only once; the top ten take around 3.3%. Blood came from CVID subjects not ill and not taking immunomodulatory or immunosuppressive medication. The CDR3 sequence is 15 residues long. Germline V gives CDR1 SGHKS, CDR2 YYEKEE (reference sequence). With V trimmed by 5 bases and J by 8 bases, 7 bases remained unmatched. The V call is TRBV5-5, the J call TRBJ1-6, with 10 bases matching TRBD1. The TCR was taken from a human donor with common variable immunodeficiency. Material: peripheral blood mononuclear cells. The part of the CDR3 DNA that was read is TGTGCCAGCAGTTACGCCGGGACAGGGGATTCACCC. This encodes CASSYAGTGDSP. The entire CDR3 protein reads CASSYAGTGDSPLHF.